This entry concerns a single T cell receptor (beta chain). Its antigen is not identified. The PCR contained 60 Vbeta and 13 Jbeta primers. Sequencing was performed with immunoSEQ multiplex PCR; in TCRdb, only in-frame clones are kept and a portion is missing. The sample yields more than 85,000 clones, 78% seen once. This CDR3 has 16 residues. Germline assignment: CDR1 MNHEY and CDR2 SMNVEV (reference sequence). Trimming cost V 5 bases and J 1 base, with 17 bases left between them. The data belong to a study of cytomegalovirus exposure and HLA in healthy donors. Regarding the study as a whole: TCR beta sequences reportedly predicted most subjects' HLA-A and HLA-B alleles accurately. A later analysis linked a missense variant in DCLRE1C to the trimming of TCR beta V and J genes. There were some public TCRs occurring in many donors, but most TCR sequences were rare. CMV antigen specificity was confirmed in vitro for a few CMV-associated chains.

The chain links TRBV27 to TRBJ2-5; perhaps TRBD1 as D (6 bases). This TCR was recovered from a man in his thirties or forties in good health and CMV-seronegative. The sample was PBMCs. The CDR3 protein is CASSPTGQTFQETQYF. CDR3 nucleotides: TGTGCCAGCAGTCCCACCGGACAGACATTCCAAGAGACCCAGTACTTC.